This T cell receptor (beta chain) stems from a study of T cells in Graves' hyperthyroidism and ophthalmopathy. This clonotype was counted ten times or more. Germline trimming cut 6 bases from V and 6 bases from J; bases unmatched to any gene: 11. CDR3 length: 15 residues. The investigators amplified TCR beta CDR3 regions from RNA transcripts. HTBI primers drove first-round RT-PCR of the TCR CDR3. MiXCR, applied by TCRdb to the multiplex PCR reads, yields one record per CDR3 protein. The sample holds hundreds of thousands of distinct CDR3 sequences, roughly 14% seen once. Sequenced: blood. The receptor was derived from a woman aged 25 to 39 with Graves' hyperthyroidism that later progressed to Graves' ophthalmopathy. This chain joins TRBV12-3 or TRBV12-4 and TRBJ1-1; TRBD1 matches at 9 bases. This CDR3 reads CASSLNPGQGSEAFF. Here the CDR3 DNA reads TGTGCCAGCAGCCTAAACCCGGGACAGGGTTCTGAAGCTTTCTTT.